The 21 T cell receptor beta chains given below trace back to one sample, sequenced in a study of blood T cell repertoires in COVID-19. Clones were read by immunoSEQ multiplex PCR, and TCRdb kept only the in-frame ones, dropping some. Here the sample spans 130,000 to 150,000 clones, approximately 82% being singletons. Sequencing input: peripheral blood. Receptor source: a woman aged 45-59 years in a cohort sampled during active or convalescent COVID-19.

The chain has TRBV5-1 and TRBJ2-3; 9 bases match TRBD2. The CDR3 spans 17 residues. CDR1 and CDR2 (germline): SGHRS, YFSETQ. V lost 0 bases, J lost 2 bases, and 7 bases stayed unmatched. The CDR3 DNA is TGCGCCAGCAGCTTGGTAGGCGGGGGGGCTCTCACAGATACGCAGTATTTT. It yields the protein CASSLVGGGALTDTQYF.

The chain carries TRBV7-2 and TRBJ1-2, with a possible D match to TRBD1 (5 bases). This CDR3 is built from 16 residues. V was cut by 7 bases and J by 2 bases, with 20 bases left in between. CDR1 and CDR2 (germline): SGHTA, FQGNSA. CDR3 loop: CASTWSGGILNYGYTF. The DNA of the CDR3 is TGTGCCAGCACCTGGTCGGGGGGGATACTAAACTATGGCTACACCTTC.

The chain couples TRBV3-1 (or the pseudogene TRBV3-2) to TRBJ2-1, with 9 bases identical to TRBD2. J was trimmed by 8 bases and V by 3 bases; bases with no gene match: 11. CDR3 length equals 16 residues. Germline CDR1 is LGHDT and CDR2 is YNNKEL (reference sequence). Here the CDR3 reads CASSHYSRGGLYEQFF. The CDR3 DNA follows: TGTGCCAGCAGCCACTACTCGCGGGGGGGCCTATATGAGCAGTTCTTC.

The gene calls are TRBV6-2 or TRBV6-3 and TRBJ2-3; no clear D. This CDR3 spans 15 amino acids. Germline lookup yields CDR1 MNHEY and CDR2 SVGEGT. V dropped 3 bases and J dropped 6 bases, with 16 bases sitting between them. CDR3 in amino acids: CASSYTPGDTDTQYF. CDR3 in DNA: TGTGCCAGCAGTTATACTCCAGGTGACACCGATACGCAGTATTTT.

The chain joins TRBV11-2 to TRBJ2-4; TRBD2 might be the D (5 bases). The CDR3 consists of 13 residues. Between the trimmed V and J ends, which lost 8 bases and 0 bases, there was a span of 8 bases. Per the germline V gene, CDR1 is SGHAT and CDR2 is FQNNGV. Here the CDR3 DNA reads TGTGCCAGCGGGAGTCTAGCCAAAAACATTCAGTACTTC. Protein sequence: CASGSLAKNIQYF.

In this sample, this clone turned up a few times. The rearrangement links TRBV19 to TRBJ1-4; D remains unclear. V shed 8 bases and J shed 5 bases, with 12 bases lying between them. This CDR3 region has 13 residues. Germline loops: CDR1 LNHDA, CDR2 SQIVND (reference sequence). CDR3 DNA: TGTGCCAGTTGGTCCCGGGGAAATGAAAAACTGTTTTTT. Translation gives CASWSRGNEKLFF.

The J gene is TRBJ1-2, the V gene TRBV18, with 9 bases identical to TRBD1. Per germline, CDR1 KGHSH and CDR2 LQKENI. Germline trimming cut 2 bases from V and 6 bases from J; bases unmatched to any gene: 7. The CDR3 runs to 15 residues. In DNA, the CDR3 is TGTGCCAGCTCACCAGGGGACAGGGTATCCGATGGCTACACCTTC. It specifies CASSPGDRVSDGYTF.

V and J are TRBV7-9 and TRBJ1-2; D gene unclear. The length of the CDR3 is 12 residues. Germline CDR1 reads SEHNR; CDR2 reads FQNEAQ (reference sequence). Trimming took 8 bases from V and 4 from J, leaving 11 bases between them. For the CDR3, the DNA is TGTGCCAGCGATGACGGAGCCTATGGCTACACCTTC. Translating gives CASDDGAYGYTF.

The chain joins TRBV29-1 to TRBJ1-3; D is undetermined. From germline, CDR1 is SQVTM and CDR2 ANQGSEA. V was clipped by 7 bases and J by 3 bases, with 13 bases between them. This CDR3 has 13 amino acids. The CDR3 reads CSGRGNFGNTIYF. The CDR3 DNA is TGCAGCGGCCGGGGAAACTTTGGAAACACCATATATTTT. Together with reference TRBV29-1 and TRBJ1-3, the CDR3 gives the full variable domain: SAVISQKPSRDICQRGTSLTIQCQVDSQVTMMFWYRQQPGQSLTLIATANQGSEATYESGFVIDKFPISRPNLTFSTLTVSNMSPEDSSIYLCSGRGNFGNTIYFGEGSWLTVV.

The gene calls are TRBV7-2 and TRBJ2-1; 9 positions match TRBD2. The CDR3 runs to 15 residues. V dropped 3 bases and J dropped 10; count of bases not matched to a gene: 10. Germline V lookup: CDR1 SGHTA, CDR2 FQGNSA. CDR3: CASSFGLAGWNEQFF. In nucleotides, the CDR3 is TGTGCCAGCAGCTTTGGGCTAGCGGGGTGGAACGAGCAGTTCTTC.

The chain has TRBV11-1 and TRBJ1-1; 7 bases map to TRBD1. V lost 1 base, J lost 4 bases, and 3 bases stayed unmatched. The length of the CDR3 is 14 residues. Germline-derived CDR1 and CDR2 are SGHAT and FQDESV (reference sequence). CDR3 sequence reads: CASSLEYRGTEAFF. The CDR3 nucleotides are TGTGCCAGCAGCTTAGAATACAGGGGCACTGAAGCTTTCTTT.

This chain connects TRBV29-1 to TRBJ2-7; TRBD1 might be the D (5 bases). The ends were cut back, 6 bases at V and 0 bases at J, with 15 bases in the middle. The CDR3 totals 14 residues. Germline CDR1 is SQVTM and CDR2 is ANQGSEA. DNA for the CDR3: TGCAGCGTCCCTGGGGCCCTAGGCTCCTACGAGCAGTACTTC. Amino acid sequence: CSVPGALGSYEQYF.

The CDR3 region is CASSGSPGQIPYNEQFF. The CDR3 DNA sequence: TGCGCCAGCAGTGGCTCCCCGGGACAGATACCCTACAATGAGCAGTTCTTC. The chain recombines TRBV10-1 with TRBJ2-1; 7 bases are a match to TRBD1. V lost 4 bases, J lost 2 bases, and 11 bases stayed unmatched. Germline CDR1 and CDR2: WNHNN and SYGVQD (reference sequence). This CDR3 comprises 17 residues.

The J gene is TRBJ2-5, the V gene TRBV5-1; D may be TRBD1 (6 bases). Trimming removed 3 bases at V and 5 bases at J, with 14 bases between. Germline-derived CDR1 and CDR2 are SGHRS and YFSETQ. The CDR3 has 14 amino acids. The CDR3 reads CASSSGGLTETQYF. The CDR3, as DNA: TGCGCCAGCAGCTCTGGGGGCCTAACTGAGACCCAGTACTTC.

The J gene is TRBJ2-7, the V gene TRBV5-1; 7 bases fit TRBD1. CDR3 size: 15 residues. V lost 0 bases, J lost 2 bases, and 5 bases stayed unmatched. The germline V gene has CDR1 SGHRS and CDR2 YFSETQ. CDR3 loop: CASSLEGTEAYEQYF. The CDR3 region has the DNA TGCGCCAGCAGCTTGGAAGGGACAGAAGCCTACGAGCAGTACTTC.

This chain links TRBV19 with TRBJ1-1, with 7 bases fitting TRBD1. V lost 2 bases to trimming and J lost 6 bases; unmatched junction nucleotides: 6. The CDR3 runs 14 residues. The germline gives CDR1 LNHDA, CDR2 SQIVND (reference sequence). DNA of the CDR3: TGTGCCAGTAGTATAACAGGGGTAGTATCTGAAGCTTTCTTT. Translating it yields CASSITGVVSEAFF.

The chain links TRBV30 to TRBJ2-3; 9 bases are a match to TRBD2. The CDR3 length is 14 residues. Per germline, CDR1 GTSNPN and CDR2 SVGIG (reference sequence). V lost 0 bases and J lost 3; bases outside the gene matches: 1. For the CDR3, the DNA is TGTGCCTGGAGTGTGAGCGGGGGGACAGATACGCAGTATTTT. Its translation: CAWSVSGGTDTQYF.

The gene calls are TRBV4-2 and TRBJ2-2; TRBD1 matches at 9 bases. This CDR3 region has 15 residues. Germline V gives CDR1 LGHNA, CDR2 YNFKEQ. The V segment lost 4 bases and the J segment 2 bases; nucleotides outside the gene matches: 2. The CDR3 coding sequence is TGTGCCAGCAGCCGGGGACAGGGTAACACCGGGGAGCTGTTTTTT. The encoded protein is CASSRGQGNTGELFF.

The chain recombines TRBV5-1 with TRBJ1-2; perhaps TRBD1 as D (5 bases). Germline values: CDR1 SGHRS, CDR2 YFSETQ. Trimming removed 0 bases at V and 7 bases at J, with 10 bases between. This CDR3 region has 13 residues. CDR3 coding DNA: TGCGCCAGCAGCTTGGAGTGGGGCTCTGGCTACACCTTC. It encodes CASSLEWGSGYTF.

V usage is TRBV20-1 and J usage is TRBJ2-3, with 7 bases fitting TRBD2. V trimming: 3 bases; J trimming: 1 base; junction bases outside the gene matches: 4. Per germline, CDR1 DFQATT and CDR2 SNEGSKA (reference sequence). The CDR3 sequence is 14 residues long. The CDR3 DNA reads TGCAGTGCTAGTATCACTAGCGGCACAGATACGCAGTATTTT. Its protein product is CSASITSGTDTQYF.

The V call is TRBV3-1 (or the pseudogene TRBV3-2), the J call TRBJ1-2; possible D gene TRBD1, 6 bases. This CDR3 spans 15 amino acids. The V gene lost 4 bases and the J gene lost 4 bases, with 16 bases spanning the gap. CDR1 LGHDT and CDR2 YNNKEL come from the germline V gene (reference sequence). The CDR3 DNA is TGTGCCAGCAGCCCAGGACTGGGGGCCCTCTATGGCTACACCTTC. This translates into CASSPGLGALYGYTF.